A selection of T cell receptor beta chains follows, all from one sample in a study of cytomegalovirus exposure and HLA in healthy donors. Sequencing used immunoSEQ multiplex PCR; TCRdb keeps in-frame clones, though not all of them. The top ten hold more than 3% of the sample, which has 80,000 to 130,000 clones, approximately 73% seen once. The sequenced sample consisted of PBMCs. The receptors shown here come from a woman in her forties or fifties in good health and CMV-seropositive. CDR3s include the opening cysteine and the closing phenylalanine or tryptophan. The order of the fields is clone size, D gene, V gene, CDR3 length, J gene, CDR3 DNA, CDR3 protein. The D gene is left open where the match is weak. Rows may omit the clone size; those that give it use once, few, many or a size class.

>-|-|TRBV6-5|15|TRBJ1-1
TGTGCCAGCATCTTCTCCGGCCGGGGTAACACTGAAGCTTTCTTT
CASIFSGRGNTEAFF
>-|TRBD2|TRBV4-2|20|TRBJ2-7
TGTGCCAGCAGCCAAGATCCGGGGTTCCTGACACTAGCGGGGGGGTACGAGCAGTACTTC
CASSQDPGFLTLAGGYEQYF
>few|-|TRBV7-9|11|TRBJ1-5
TGTGCCAGCAGCGAAGACAGTACCCAGCATTTT
CASSEDSTQHF
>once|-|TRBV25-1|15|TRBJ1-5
TGTGCCAGCAGCGAAGGGACAAAGTCGAGTCAGCCCCAGCATTTT
CASSEGTKSSQPQHF
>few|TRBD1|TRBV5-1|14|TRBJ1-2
TGCGCCAGCAGCTCGTCAGGGGGCGCGAGGGGCTACACCTTC
CASSSSGGARGYTF
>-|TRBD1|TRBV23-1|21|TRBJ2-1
TGCGCCAGCAGTCAATCGCATCGAGTTCAGGCGGACAGGGGGCCAGCGAACGAGCAGTTCTTC
CASSQSHRVQADRGPANEQFF
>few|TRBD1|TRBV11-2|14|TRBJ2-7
TGTGCCAGCAGCGGACAGGGGGGGTCCTACGAGCAGTACTTC
CASSGQGGSYEQYF
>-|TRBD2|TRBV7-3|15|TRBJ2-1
TGTGCCAGCAGCTTCGGACTAGCGGACTACAATGAGCAGTTCTTC
CASSFGLADYNEQFF
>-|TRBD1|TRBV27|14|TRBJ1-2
TGTGCCAGCAGTCGACAGGGGGGGGGCTATGGCTACACCTTC
CASSRQGGGYGYTF
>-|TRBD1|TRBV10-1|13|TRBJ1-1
TGCGCCAGCCGGGACAGTCCGAACACTGAAGCTTTCTTT
CASRDSPNTEAFF
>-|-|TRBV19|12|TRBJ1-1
TGTGCCAGTAAGTGGAGGGACACTGAAGCTTTCTTT
CASKWRDTEAFF
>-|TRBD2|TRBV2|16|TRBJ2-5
TGTGCCAGCAGAGCGACTAGCGGGGGGGCACGGGAGACCCAGTACTTC
CASRATSGGARETQYF
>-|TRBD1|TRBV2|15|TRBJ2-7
TGTGCCAGCAGGGGACCTTCGACAGGGGCCCACGAGCAGTACTTC
CASRGPSTGAHEQYF
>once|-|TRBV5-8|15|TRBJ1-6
TGTGCCAGCAGCTCCGTCGGGCAGGGTAATTCACCCCTCCACTTT
CASSSVGQGNSPLHF
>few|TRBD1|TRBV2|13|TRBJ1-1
TGTGCCAGCAGGACAGGGAGACAAACTGAAGCTTTCTTT
CASRTGRQTEAFF
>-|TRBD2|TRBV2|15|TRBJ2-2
TGTGCCAGCAGTAGTCCGGGACTAGCGACCGGGGAGCTGTTTTTT
CASSSPGLATGELFF
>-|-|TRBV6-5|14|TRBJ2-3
TGTGCCACCAGGAGTGGCGGGTCTACAGATACGCAGTATTTT
CATRSGGSTDTQYF
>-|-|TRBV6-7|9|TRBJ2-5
TGTGCCAGGGAGCAGACCCAGTACTTC
CAREQTQYF
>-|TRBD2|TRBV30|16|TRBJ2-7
TGTGCCTGGAGTGTACCGGGACTAGCGGTCACCTACGAGCAGTACTTC
CAWSVPGLAVTYEQYF
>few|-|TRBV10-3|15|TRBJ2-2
TGTGCCATCAGCCCGCGGGGACGGCACACCGGGGAGCTGTTTTTT
CAISPRGRHTGELFF
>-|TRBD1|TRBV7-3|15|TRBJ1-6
TGTGCCAGCAGCTTAGGGGGACAGACGAATTCACCCCTCCACTTT
CASSLGGQTNSPLHF
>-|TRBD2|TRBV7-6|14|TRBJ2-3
TGTGCCAGCAGCTTACGGGGGGGCCCAGATACGCAGTATTTT
CASSLRGGPDTQYF
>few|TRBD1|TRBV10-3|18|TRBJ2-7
TGTGCCATCAGTGGGAGAAACCCCCTTAGGGGACAGGGGTACGAGCAGTACTTC
CAISGRNPLRGQGYEQYF
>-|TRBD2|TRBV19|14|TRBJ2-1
TGTGCCAGTAGTATGGGGCGGGAGTGGAATGAGCAGTTCTTC
CASSMGREWNEQFF
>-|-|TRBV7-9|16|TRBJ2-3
TGTGCCAGCAGCTTAGAAGGCGGAGGACCCATAGATACGCAGTATTTT
CASSLEGGGPIDTQYF
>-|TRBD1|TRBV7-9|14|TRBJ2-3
TGTTCCAGCGAAAGGGGACAGCCCACAGATACGCAGTATTTT
CSSERGQPTDTQYF
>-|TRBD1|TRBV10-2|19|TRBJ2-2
TGCGCCAGCGGGAAAGAAGGAGGCAGGGGGCGGTTCGGCACCGGGGAGCTGTTTTTT
CASGKEGGRGRFGTGELFF
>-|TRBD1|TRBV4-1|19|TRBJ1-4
TGCGCCAGCAGCCGCTCGGTACCGGGACAGGGAATCGGAAATGAAAAACTGTTTTTT
CASSRSVPGQGIGNEKLFF
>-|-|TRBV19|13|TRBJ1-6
TGTGCCAGTAGTATGCGGCCTAATTCACCCCTCCACTTT
CASSMRPNSPLHF
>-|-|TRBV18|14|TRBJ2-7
TGTGCCAGCTCACCAGAAGCAGGGTACTACGAGCAGTACTTC
CASSPEAGYYEQYF
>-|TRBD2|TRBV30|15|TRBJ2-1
TGTGCCGGACGCCAGCGCAGCGGGAGTGTGAATGAGCAGTTCTTC
CAGRQRSGSVNEQFF
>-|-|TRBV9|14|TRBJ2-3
TGTGCCAGCAGCGTAGCACTCCCCGAGGATACGCAGTATTTT
CASSVALPEDTQYF
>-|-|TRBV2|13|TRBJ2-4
TGTGCCAGCACCACAACAGGAGCGGGCATTCAGTACTTC
CASTTTGAGIQYF
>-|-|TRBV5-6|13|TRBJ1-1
TGTGCCAGCAGCTTAAGGGGAGGCGTTGAAGCTTTCTTT
CASSLRGGVEAFF
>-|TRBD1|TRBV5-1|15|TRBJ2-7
TGCGCCAGCAGCTACAGGGGCAGCCCTACCTACGAGCAGTACTTC
CASSYRGSPTYEQYF
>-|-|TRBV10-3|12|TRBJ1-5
TGTGCCATCAGACAGGGAAATCAGCCCCAGCATTTT
CAIRQGNQPQHF
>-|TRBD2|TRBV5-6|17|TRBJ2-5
TGTGCCAGCAGCTTGGGGGGACTAGCGGGAGGCTGGGAGACCCAGTACTTC
CASSLGGLAGGWETQYF
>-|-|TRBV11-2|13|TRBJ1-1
TGTGCCAGCAGCTTCCGGCAGGGTACTGAAGCTTTCTTT
CASSFRQGTEAFF
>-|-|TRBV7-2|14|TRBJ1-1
TGTGCCAGCAGCTTAGGGGGGGGGAACACTGAAGCTTTCTTT
CASSLGGGNTEAFF
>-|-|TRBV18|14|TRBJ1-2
TGTGCCAGCTCCTGGGGGGACTACCCCTATGGCTACACCTTC
CASSWGDYPYGYTF
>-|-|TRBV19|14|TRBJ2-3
TGTGCCAGTAGTATAGATCGGTCCACAGATACGCAGTATTTT
CASSIDRSTDTQYF
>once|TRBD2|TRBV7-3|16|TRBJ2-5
TGTGCCAGCAGCTCGGGACTAGCGGGGGACCAAGAGACCCAGTACTTC
CASSSGLAGDQETQYF
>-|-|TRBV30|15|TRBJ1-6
TGTGCCTGGAGTGTCGAGGGCACCTATAATTCACCCCTCCACTTT
CAWSVEGTYNSPLHF
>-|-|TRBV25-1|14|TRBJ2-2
TGTGCCAGCAGTGGAGCAGGGGGGACCGGGGAGCTGTTTTTT
CASSGAGGTGELFF
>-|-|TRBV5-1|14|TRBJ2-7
TGCGCCAGCAGCTTGGAGTGGAGATCCTACGAGCAGTACTTC
CASSLEWRSYEQYF
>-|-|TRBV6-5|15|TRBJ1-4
TGTGCCAGCAGTTACTCGGGGGGTTTTAATGAAAAACTGTTTTTT
CASSYSGGFNEKLFF
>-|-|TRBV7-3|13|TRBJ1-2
TGTGCCAGCAGCTTAAATCCAGGTTATGGCTACACCTTC
CASSLNPGYGYTF
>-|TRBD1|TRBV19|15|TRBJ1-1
TGTGCCAGTAGTGTGAGACAGGGGCCGAACACTGAAGCTTTCTTT
CASSVRQGPNTEAFF
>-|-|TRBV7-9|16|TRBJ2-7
TGTGCCAGCAGCTTAGGTGAGCGCCGGGGAACCTACGAGCAGTACTTC
CASSLGERRGTYEQYF
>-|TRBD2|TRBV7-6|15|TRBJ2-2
TGTGCCAGCAGCTTCAGCGGGGGAAACACCGGGGAGCTGTTTTTT
CASSFSGGNTGELFF
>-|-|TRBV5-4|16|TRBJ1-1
TGTGCCAGCAGCTTGGGCGACAGCTACTTGAACACTGAAGCTTTCTTT
CASSLGDSYLNTEAFF
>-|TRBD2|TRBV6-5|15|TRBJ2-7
TGTGCCAGCTCCCCCTGGACTAGCGGGACTAACGAGCAGTACTTC
CASSPWTSGTNEQYF
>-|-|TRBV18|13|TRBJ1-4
TGTGCCAGCTCATCCCGGCGGGGCGAAAAACTGTTTTTT
CASSSRRGEKLFF
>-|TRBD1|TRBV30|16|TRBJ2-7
TGTGCCTGGAGGCTTCCGGGACAGGGGACCTCGGGCGAGCAGTACTTC
CAWRLPGQGTSGEQYF
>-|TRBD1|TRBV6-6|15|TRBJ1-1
TGTGCCAGCAGTTACCCGACAGGGGGAAGGACTGAAGCTTTCTTT
CASSYPTGGRTEAFF
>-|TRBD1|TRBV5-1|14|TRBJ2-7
TGCGCCAGCAGCTTGACGGCAGGGGGCGGCGAGCAGTACTTC
CASSLTAGGGEQYF
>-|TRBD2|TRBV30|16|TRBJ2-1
TGTGCCTGGAGCAAACCCTCTAGCGGGGGCTACAATGAGCAGTTCTTC
CAWSKPSSGGYNEQFF